This entry lists 32 T cell receptor beta chains sequenced from one sample in a study of identical twins. From the 5' RACE reads, TCRdb called clonotypes with MiXCR, one entry per CDR3 protein. The table shows around 200,000 distinct CDR3 sequences, with about a tenth occurring only once. What was sequenced was memory (CD45RO+) T cells sorted from blood. The receptors stem from a woman in her late teens or twenties in good health.

V usage is TRBV11-2 and J usage is TRBJ1-2; the match to TRBD1 covers 7 bases. V shed 4 bases, J shed 2 bases, and the junction held 7 bases outside the gene matches. Germline CDR1 reads SGHAT; CDR2 reads FQNNGV. The length of the CDR3 is 15 residues. CDR3 amino acids: CASSSLTGDNYGYTF. DNA of the CDR3: TGTGCCAGCAGCTCGCTCACAGGGGACAACTATGGCTACACCTTC.

Regarding this clonotype: A much larger clone differs from this one at a single base, so this may be a read error. The chain has TRBV7-2 and TRBJ1-1; D might be TRBD1 (5 bases). Germline lookup yields CDR1 SGHTA and CDR2 FQGNSA. The CDR3 totals 16 residues. CDR3 sequence (DNA): TGTGCCGGCAGCTTTGGGGACGGCCGAGGGAACACTGAAGCTTTCTTT. Translating gives CAGSFGDGRGNTEAFF.

This clonotype has at least ten counts. The V gene is TRBV20-1, the J gene TRBJ2-5, with unresolved D. Germline V gene data show CDR1 as DFQATT and CDR2 as SNEGSKA (reference sequence). CDR3 length: 12 amino acids. Between the trimmed V and J ends, which lost 3 bases and 3 bases, there was a span of 8 bases. The CDR3 DNA sequence: TGCAGTGCTAGGGACGTTAAAGAGACCCAGTACTTC. Translation: CSARDVKETQYF.

This chain connects TRBV6-2 or TRBV6-3 to TRBJ2-7; D tentatively reads TRBD1 or TRBD2 (5 bases each). CDR3 length: 13 residues. CDR1 MNHEY and CDR2 SVGEGT come from the germline V gene. V lost 4 bases and J lost 6, with 13 bases in between. The CDR3 bases are TGTGCCAGCAGTTGGGGGATTCGTGTCGAGCAGTACTTC. It translates to CASSWGIRVEQYF.

This clonotype was observed a few times. The J gene is TRBJ2-3, the V gene TRBV9; D perhaps matches TRBD2 (6 bases). Germline-derived CDR1 and CDR2 are SGDLS and YYNGEE. This CDR3 is built from 15 residues. V dropped 0 bases and J dropped 1 base, with 9 bases sitting between them. The CDR3 region is CASSVGASGTDTQYF. CDR3 sequence (DNA): TGTGCCAGCAGCGTAGGGGCTAGCGGCACAGATACGCAGTATTTT.

This clonotype was detected many times. The gene calls are TRBV11-2 and TRBJ2-1, with TRBD2 matching over 12 bases. J lost 4 bases, V lost 5 bases, and 6 bases had no gene match. This CDR3 spans 16 amino acids. CDR1 and CDR2 from the germline V gene are SGHAT and FQNNGV. This CDR3 reads CASSARLAGVYNEQFF. CDR3 nucleotides: TGTGCCAGCAGCGCCCGACTAGCGGGAGTATACAATGAGCAGTTCTTC.

This clonotype appeared a few times. The CDR3 reads CASLTGLYNEQFF. DNA for the CDR3: TGTGCCAGCTTGACGGGACTCTACAATGAGCAGTTCTTC. The chain couples TRBV2 to TRBJ2-1; possibly TRBD2 for D (6 bases). Germline CDR1 SNHLY, CDR2 FYNNEI. The CDR3 consists of 13 residues. Trimming left V 8 bases short and J 3 bases short, with 11 bases between. Using reference TRBV2 and TRBJ2-1 for the parts outside the CDR3, the full variable domain is EPEVTQTPSHQVTQMGQEVILRCVPISNHLYFYWYRQILGQKVEFLVSFYNNEISEKSEIFDDQFSVERPDGSNFTLKIRSTKLEDSAMYFCASLTGLYNEQFFGPGTRLTVL.

This clonotype has just a few counts. The CDR3 here is CAISKSGQNTGELFF. CDR3 in DNA: TGTGCCATCTCGAAATCCGGACAGAACACCGGGGAGCTGTTTTTT. The chain has TRBV10-3 and TRBJ2-2, with a weak D call TRBD1 (5 bases). Trimming took off 8 bases at V and 1 base at J, with 14 bases between the two ends. Germline CDR1 ENHRY, CDR2 SYGVKD. The CDR3 runs to 15 residues.

This clonotype was detected many times. The V and J genes are TRBV7-2 and TRBJ2-3; D may correspond to TRBD1 or TRBD2 (5 bases each). Germline CDR1 reads SGHTA; CDR2 reads FQGNSA. V was clipped by 5 bases and J by 0 bases, with 15 bases between them. This CDR3 has 16 amino acids. CDR3 nucleotides: TGTGCCAGCAGCCCGAGAGGGGCGTCTAGCACAGATACGCAGTATTTT. This encodes CASSPRGASSTDTQYF.

The chain couples TRBV9 to TRBJ2-3, with 7 bases fitting TRBD2. J lost 5 bases, V lost 0 bases, and 12 bases had no gene match. The germline CDR1 and CDR2 sequences are SGDLS and YYNGEE. The CDR3 is made up of 17 amino acids. The CDR3 nucleotides read TGTGCCAGCAGCGTAGCTCCTTGGCGGGGGAAAGGAGATACGCAGTATTTT. It translates to CASSVAPWRGKGDTQYF.

This clonotype came up a few times. The V gene is TRBV7-2, the J gene TRBJ2-2, with D hard to call. Germline V gene sequence: CDR1 SGHTA, CDR2 FQGNSA. This CDR3 contains 14 residues. V shed 5 bases and J shed 1 base, with 8 bases lying between them. CDR3 sequence (DNA): TGTGCCAGCAGCCCGCAGCTGAACACCGGGGAGCTGTTTTTT. Residues: CASSPQLNTGELFF. Complete variable domain (other parts from reference TRBV7-2 and TRBJ2-2): GAGVSQSPSNKVTEKGKDVELRCDPISGHTALYWYRQSLGQGLEFLIYFQGNSAPDKSGLPSDRFSAERTGGSVSTLTIQRTQQEDSAVYLCASSPQLNTGELFFGEGSRLTVL.

This clonotype turned up a few times. The CDR3 DNA is TGTGCCAGCAGTTACTCGACGGTCCCAAACTACGAGCAGTACTTC. Its translation: CASSYSTVPNYEQYF. V and J are TRBV6-2 or TRBV6-3 and TRBJ2-7; no clear D. The germline CDR1 and CDR2 sequences are MNHEY and SVGEGT. V dropped 0 bases and J dropped 3 bases, with 12 bases sitting between them. The CDR3 has 15 amino acids.

The V gene is TRBV11-2, the J gene TRBJ2-1, with D perhaps matching TRBD2 (7 bases). Trimming cost V 8 bases and J 1 base, with 15 bases left between them. This CDR3 is 15 amino acids long. Germline CDR1 and CDR2: SGHAT and FQNNGV. The chain's CDR3 is CASSRGRGSYNEQFF. The CDR3 nucleotides are TGTGCCAGCTCAAGGGGGAGGGGGTCCTACAATGAGCAGTTCTTC.

V usage is TRBV18 and J usage is TRBJ2-7; D may be TRBD2 (5 bases). The CDR3 has 15 residues. Per the germline V gene, CDR1 is KGHSH and CDR2 is LQKENI. The V and J ends lost 4 bases and 0 bases respectively, with 13 bases between them. The CDR3 is CASSLKRPDSYEQYF. The CDR3 DNA reads TGTGCCAGCTCACTGAAGCGGCCAGACTCCTACGAGCAGTACTTC. Using reference TRBV18 and TRBJ2-7 for the parts outside the CDR3, the full variable domain is NAGVMQNPRHLVRRRGQEARLRCSPMKGHSHVYWYRQLPEEGLKFMVYLQKENIIDESGMPKERFSAEFPKEGPSILRIQQVVRGDSAAYFCASSLKRPDSYEQYFGPGTRLTVT.

A few counts support this clonotype. The J gene is TRBJ2-7, the V gene TRBV20-1; 10 nucleotides agree with TRBD2. This CDR3 has 14 residues. Germline V gene sequence: CDR1 DFQATT, CDR2 SNEGSKA (reference sequence). V trimming: 2 bases; J trimming: 7 bases; junction bases outside the gene matches: 8. DNA of the CDR3: TGCAGTGCTAGAAGGAGCGGGAGGGCCGAGGAGCAGTACTTC. This translates into CSARRSGRAEEQYF.

The chain is built from TRBV20-1 and TRBJ2-5; perhaps TRBD2 as D (6 bases). This CDR3 has 13 residues. From germline, CDR1 is DFQATT and CDR2 SNEGSKA (reference sequence). V was cut by 7 bases and J by 1 base, with 13 bases left in between. DNA for the CDR3: TGCAGTGTTCCGGGGAGGAGCCAAGAGACCCAGTACTTC. Translation: CSVPGRSQETQYF.

This clonotype came up a few times. The chain combines TRBV10-1 with TRBJ2-5; TRBD1 matches 12 bases. Germline CDR1 is WNHNN and CDR2 is SYGVQD (reference sequence). With V trimmed by 2 bases and J by 3 bases, 4 bases remained unmatched. The CDR3 consists of 16 residues. The CDR3 DNA sequence: TGCGCCAGCAGTGAGGGGACAGGGGGCGGCGAAGAGACCCAGTACTTC. This translates into CASSEGTGGGEETQYF.

This clonotype was observed at least ten times. V and J are TRBV5-6 and TRBJ2-4; D unclear. Germline CDR1 and CDR2: SGHDT and YYEEEE. Trimming left V 1 base short and J 1 base short, with 3 bases between. This CDR3 region has 13 residues. CDR3 nucleotides: TGTGCCAGCAGCTTGTCCGCCAAAAACATTCAGTACTTC. This encodes CASSLSAKNIQYF.

In this sample, this clonotype turned up once. The rearrangement links TRBV12-3 or TRBV12-4 to TRBJ2-5; D unresolved. Between the trimmed V and J ends, which lost 5 bases and 3 bases, there was a span of 13 bases. The CDR3 runs to 14 residues. The CDR3, as DNA: TGTGCCAGCAGTGTTTATCCGGGCGAAGAGACCCAGTACTTC. Translation gives CASSVYPGEETQYF.

This clonotype occurred a few times. The chain joins TRBV6-4 to TRBJ2-3, with a possible D match to TRBD1 (6 bases). V was pared by 3 bases and J by 6 bases, with 13 bases between. This CDR3 comprises 14 residues. Germline V lookup: CDR1 MRHNA, CDR2 SNTAGT. The CDR3 nucleotides read TGTGCCAGCAGTGAACAGGGAGCCGCGGATACGCAGTATTTT. Amino acids: CASSEQGAADTQYF.

Turning to this clonotype: An end of the junction does not agree with germline; a read error may underlie this. The V gene is TRBV5-6, the J gene TRBJ2-1; weak D call: TRBD1 (6 bases). Germline CDR1 SGHDT, CDR2 YYEEEE. CDR3 length equals 15 residues. The CDR3 nucleotides read TGTGACAGCAGCCAAGACAGGTCAACCTACAATGAGCAGTTCTTC. This translates into CDSSQDRSTYNEQFF. The complete variable domain, with remaining parts taken from reference TRBV5-6 and TRBJ2-1, reads DAGVTQSPTHLIKTRGQQVTLRCSPKSGHDTVSWYQQALGQGPQFIFQYYEEEERQRGNFPDRFSGHQFPNYSSELNVNALLLGDSALYLCDSSQDRSTYNEQFFGPGTRLTVL.

In its sample, this clonotype was seen many times. CDR3 nucleotides: TGTGCCAGCAGCAGGTATCAGGCAACCGATCAGCCCCAGCATTTT. Protein product: CASSRYQATDQPQHF. This chain connects TRBV12-3 or TRBV12-4 to TRBJ1-5, with D hard to call. Trimming left V 6 bases short and J 5 bases short, with 17 bases between. The CDR3 has 15 residues.

This clonotype appeared a few times. The V gene is TRBV6-5, the J gene TRBJ2-3; the D gene is possibly TRBD2 (7 bases). The CDR3 loop spans 15 amino acids. Germline V gene lookup returns CDR1 MNHEY and CDR2 SVGAGI. Trimming removed 2 bases at V and 6 bases at J, with 15 bases between. The chain's CDR3 is CASSYKLRGADTQYF. DNA of the CDR3: TGTGCCAGCAGTTACAAGTTACGGGGGGCGGATACGCAGTATTTT.

The V and J genes are TRBV5-1 and TRBJ2-3; unclear D gene. The V and J ends lost 0 bases and 7 bases respectively, with 3 bases between them. The CDR3 is 11 amino acids. Germline V CDR1 and CDR2: SGHRS, YFSETQ. The CDR3: CASSLGYTQYF. As DNA, the CDR3 is TGCGCCAGCAGCTTGGGTTATACGCAGTATTTT. The complete variable domain, with remaining parts taken from reference TRBV5-1 and TRBJ2-3, reads KAGVTQTPRYLIKTRGQQVTLSCSPISGHRSVSWYQQTPGQGLQFLFEYFSETQRNKGNFPGRFSGRQFSNSRSEMNVSTLELGDSALYLCASSLGYTQYFGPGTRLTVL.

CDR3 sequence reads: CASSPNRAEAADNEQFF. The DNA for the CDR3 is TGTGCCAGCAGTCCTAATCGCGCGGAAGCGGCCGACAATGAGCAGTTCTTC. J is TRBJ2-1 and V is TRBV12-3 or TRBV12-4; possibly TRBD2 for D (5 bases). V was shortened by 5 bases and J by 5 bases, with 22 bases between the two germline ends. The CDR3 has 17 residues.

This clonotype was seen just once. This chain links TRBV5-6 with TRBJ2-7; 7 bases fit TRBD2. After removal of 3 bases from V and 3 bases from J, the junction contained 3 bases not matched to a gene. CDR1 SGHDT and CDR2 YYEEEE come from the germline V gene. The CDR3 length is 13 residues. DNA of the CDR3: TGTGCCAGCAGCTCCGGGACTAACTACGAGCAGTACTTC. This gives the protein CASSSGTNYEQYF.

This clonotype came up a few times. CDR3 DNA sequence: TGTGCCACCAGCAGTTTACAGGGGTTGGACACTGAAGCTTTCTTT. It is translated as CATSSLQGLDTEAFF. The chain has TRBV15 and TRBJ1-1, with 7 bases fitting TRBD1. V shed 3 bases and J 3 bases; nucleotides not matched to a gene: 7. In germline, CDR1 is LNHNV, CDR2 YYDKDF (reference sequence). The CDR3 extends over 15 amino acids.

The V gene is TRBV12-5, the J gene TRBJ2-1; 11 bases align to TRBD1. CDR3 length: 14 amino acids. Trimming removed 3 bases from V and 8 bases from J; junction bases left unmatched: 3. Germline V lookup: CDR1 LGHNT, CDR2 FRNRAP. The CDR3 nucleotides are TGTGCTAGTGGTTTAGGACAGGGGGCCGATGAGCAGTTCTTC. Protein product: CASGLGQGADEQFF.

This clonotype has more than one count but fewer than ten. The chain couples TRBV4-2 to TRBJ2-3, with 9 bases matching TRBD2. V was clipped by 1 base and J by 5 bases; unmatched bases: 7. The CDR3 is made up of 16 amino acids. Per the germline V gene, CDR1 is LGHNA and CDR2 is YNFKEQ. The CDR3 reads CASSQVLAGPEDTQYF. CDR3 sequence (DNA): TGTGCCAGCAGCCAAGTTCTAGCGGGGCCCGAAGATACGCAGTATTTT.

This clonotype was counted only a few times. The V and J genes are TRBV2 and TRBJ1-1; unclear D gene. Looked up from germline, CDR1 is SNHLY and CDR2 is FYNNEI. V shed 4 bases and J shed 8 bases, with 14 bases lying between them. The CDR3 runs to 13 residues. The CDR3 here is CASSADGEVEAFF. The CDR3 DNA reads as TGTGCCAGCAGTGCCGATGGCGAAGTGGAAGCTTTCTTT.

The chain joins TRBV7-9 to TRBJ2-1; D remains unclear. Trimming shortened V by 3 bases and J by 7 bases, and 10 bases separated the two germline ends. The CDR3 runs to 13 residues. Germline CDR1 reads SEHNR; CDR2 reads FQNEAQ (reference sequence). The DNA of the CDR3 is TGTGCCAGCAGCTTGAACTTGGGGAATGAGCAGTTCTTC. Amino acids: CASSLNLGNEQFF.

This clonotype was seen more than once but under ten times. V is TRBV2 and J is TRBJ1-5; a possible D gene is TRBD1 (6 bases). The germline V gene encodes CDR1 SNHLY and CDR2 FYNNEI. Between the trimmed V and J ends, which lost 4 bases and 3 bases, there was a span of 16 bases. CDR3 length: 16 residues. CDR3 amino acids: CASSGDRQDFNQPQHF. The CDR3 coding sequence is TGTGCCAGCAGTGGAGACCGACAGGATTTCAATCAGCCCCAGCATTTT.